Listed below are T cell receptor beta chains from one sample, sequenced in a study of blood T cells in healthy people across ages. TCRdb reanalysed the 5' RACE reads using MiXCR and keeps one entry per CDR3 protein. The data show about 1.1 million distinct CDR3 sequences, with 30% to 40% seen just once and around 14% held by the top ten. The material sequenced was blood. The receptors were gathered from a man aged 18 to 30 in good health. The CDR3 runs from the conserved cysteine through the conserved F or W. D genes are given only for firm matches. The size field is filled for only some rows; it gives once, few, many or a size class.

J gene | V gene | D gene | clone size | CDR3 DNA | CDR3 protein
TRBJ2-5 | TRBV4-1 | NA | NA | TGCGCCAGCAGCCAAGTGGCAGGGGTAGAGACCCAGTACTTC | CASSQVAGVETQYF
TRBJ1-2 | TRBV12-3/TRBV12-4 | NA | NA | TGTGCCAGCAGCACGGGAACCTATCTTGGCTACACCTTC | CASSTGTYLGYTF
TRBJ1-6 | TRBV20-1 | TRBD1 | NA | TGCAGTGCTAGAGCTACCGGACAGGGAAACAATTCACCCCTCCACTTT | CSARATGQGNNSPLHF
TRBJ1-2 | TRBV28 | TRBD1 | NA | TGTGCCAGCGGCTCCTTTGACAGGGGCCCGACTGGCTACACCTTC | CASGSFDRGPTGYTF
TRBJ1-1 | TRBV7-2 | NA | NA | TGTGCCAGCAGCTTAGGTGGACTGCTGAACACTGAAGCTTTCTTT | CASSLGGLLNTEAFF
TRBJ2-7 | TRBV27 | TRBD1 | NA | TGTGCCAGCAATCGACAGGGATCGACCTACAATGAGCAGTACTTC | CASNRQGSTYNEQYF
TRBJ2-5 | TRBV12-1 | NA | few | TGTGCCAAAAAACCAGGACTAGTAGAAGAGACCCAGTACTTC | CAKKPGLVEETQYF
TRBJ1-1 | TRBV12-3/TRBV12-4 | NA | NA | TGTGCCAGCACCTCTCCGGGCTCTGAAGCTTTCTTT | CASTSPGSEAFF
TRBJ1-2 | TRBV3-1 | TRBD1 | few | TGTGCCAGCAGCTCAAGGGGGCAAGAATATGGCTACACCTTC | CASSSRGQEYGYTF
TRBJ1-4 | TRBV15 | NA | NA | TGTGCCACCAGCAGAGCGGCGGAACCTAATGAAAAACTGTTTTTT | CATSRAAEPNEKLFF
TRBJ2-7 | TRBV30 | TRBD2 | NA | TGTGCCTGGAGTGTACTAGAGCGGGGGGCAGGATACGAGCAGTACTTC | CAWSVLERGAGYEQYF
TRBJ2-7 | TRBV19 | NA | few | TGTGCCAGTAGTATTAATCCAGGTCCCCTCTACGAGCAGTACTTC | CASSINPGPLYEQYF